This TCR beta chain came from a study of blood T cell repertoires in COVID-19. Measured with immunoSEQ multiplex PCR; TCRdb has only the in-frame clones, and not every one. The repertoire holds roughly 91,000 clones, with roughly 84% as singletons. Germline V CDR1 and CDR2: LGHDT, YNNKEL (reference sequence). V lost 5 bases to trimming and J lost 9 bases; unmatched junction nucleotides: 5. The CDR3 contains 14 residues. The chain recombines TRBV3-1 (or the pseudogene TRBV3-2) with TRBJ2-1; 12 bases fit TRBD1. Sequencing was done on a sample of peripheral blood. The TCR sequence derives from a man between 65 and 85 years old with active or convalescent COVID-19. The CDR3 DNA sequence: TGTGCCAGCAGCTCCGGGACAGGGGGCCTTGAGCAGTTCTTC. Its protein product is CASSSGTGGLEQFF.